Below, one TCR beta chain is given with its context. Its antigen is unidentified. Individual cDNA molecules received unique molecular identifiers. TCRdb passed the 5' RACE reads through MiXCR, listing each CDR3 protein once. In the table there are 68,000 or so distinct CDR3 sequences, roughly 10% of which are singletons. This entry is derived from a study of early T cells in non-severe SARS-CoV-2 infection. The study's findings and limits: Lookups in VDJdb leaned toward anti-spike CD8 responses and missed private and CD4 specificities.

The V segment lost 7 bases and the J segment 4 bases; nucleotides outside the gene matches: 4. The CDR3 has 14 amino acids. CDR1 is MNHNY, CDR2 SVGAGI, per germline (reference sequence). The chain joins TRBV6-6 to TRBJ2-5, with 12 bases fitting TRBD2. The source of this sequence is an adult who was a healthcare worker with PCR-confirmed SARS-CoV-2 infection or an uninfected control (not recorded which). Sequenced input: whole blood. The CDR3 bases are TGTGCCAGCACCAGACTAGCGGGAGTAGAGACCCAGTACTTC. Translating gives CASTRLAGVETQYF.